A single sample gave rise to the 24 T cell receptor beta chains below, sequenced in a study of T cell responses to AZD1222 COVID-19 vaccine. Here immunoSEQ multiplex PCR was the method, and the copy in TCRdb shows in-frame clones only, minus some. The sample has approximately 170,000 clones; around 93% are singletons. The source was peripheral blood, collected on day 0 of AZD1222 vaccination. Receptors originate from an adult in good health.

V usage is TRBV11-2 and J usage is TRBJ2-3; 9 bases match TRBD2. V lost 5 bases and J lost 5; bases outside the gene matches: 5. In germline, CDR1 is SGHAT, CDR2 FQNNGV. CDR3 length: 14 residues. The CDR3 DNA follows: TGTGCCAGCAGCGCCGCGACTAGCGGAGATACGCAGTATTTT. It is translated as CASSAATSGDTQYF.

The V and J genes are TRBV28 and TRBJ1-2, with 9 nucleotides matching TRBD1. CDR3 length: 13 residues. V was pared by 5 bases and J by 5 bases, with 3 bases of the junction left unmatched. CDR1 MDHEN and CDR2 SYDVKM come from the germline V gene. CDR3 coding DNA: TGTGCCAGCAGTGTACAGGGGGCGTATGGCTACACCTTC. It specifies CASSVQGAYGYTF.

The count of this clone is one. The CDR3 here is CASSFTGQPQHF. In nucleotides, the CDR3 is TGCGCCAGCAGCTTTACAGGCCAACCCCAGCATTTT. V usage is TRBV5-1 and J usage is TRBJ1-5; D might be TRBD1 (5 bases). Trimming removed 2 bases at V and 10 bases at J, with 10 bases between. The CDR3 loop spans 12 amino acids. Germline CDR1 reads SGHRS; CDR2 reads YFSETQ.

The V and J genes are TRBV16 and TRBJ2-4, with D uncertain. CDR3 size: 14 residues. CDR1 KGHSY and CDR2 FQNENV come from the germline V gene. The V end was cut by 4 bases, the J end by 0 bases, with 7 bases between. The CDR3 DNA reads as TGTGCCAGCAGCCCGCACGTAGCCAAAAACATTCAGTACTTC. Protein: CASSPHVAKNIQYF.

The gene calls are TRBV7-9 and TRBJ2-1; 12 bases line up with TRBD2. V dropped 5 bases and J dropped 6; count of bases not matched to a gene: 5. CDR1 and CDR2 from the germline V gene are SEHNR and FQNEAQ (reference sequence). The CDR3 consists of 15 residues. CDR3: CASSATSGSSNEQFF. DNA for the CDR3: TGTGCCAGCAGCGCGACTAGCGGGAGTAGCAATGAGCAGTTCTTC.

DNA for the CDR3: TGTGCCAGCAGTCCTACCGGGACAGGGGGTGTTGAGCAGTTCTTC. This gives the protein CASSPTGTGGVEQFF. The J gene is TRBJ2-1, the V gene TRBV28; 11 nucleotides agree with TRBD1. Looked up from germline, CDR1 is MDHEN and CDR2 is SYDVKM. The V segment lost 5 bases and the J segment 9 bases; nucleotides outside the gene matches: 9. The length of the CDR3 is 15 residues. Based on the CDR3 plus reference TRBV28 and TRBJ2-1, the full variable domain is DVKVTQSSRYLVKRTGEKVFLECVQDMDHENMFWYRQDPGLGLRLIYFSYDVKMKEKGDIPEGYSVSREKKERFSLILESASTNQTSMYLCASSPTGTGGVEQFFGPGTRLTVL.

The chain recombines TRBV5-1 with TRBJ2-1, with TRBD2 matching over 11 bases. With 2 bases clipped from V and 7 bases from J, the junction kept 5 bases outside the gene matches. Per germline, CDR1 SGHRS and CDR2 YFSETQ. There are 15 residues in the CDR3. CDR3 in amino acids: CASSFLAGGPNEQFF. CDR3 DNA sequence: TGCGCCAGCAGCTTCCTAGCGGGAGGCCCTAATGAGCAGTTCTTC.

The V gene is TRBV7-9, the J gene TRBJ2-2; D is possibly TRBD2 (5 bases). The length of the CDR3 is 17 residues. The germline CDR1 and CDR2 sequences are SEHNR and FQNEAQ (reference sequence). Trimming shortened V by 8 bases and J by 4 bases, and 23 bases separated the two germline ends. Here the CDR3 DNA reads TGTGCCAGCGCTTATAGGCAGCCCGCCCGGGGCACCGGGGAGCTGTTTTTT. Its translation is CASAYRQPARGTGELFF.

The rearrangement links TRBV12-5 to TRBJ1-1; unclear D gene. The germline V gene has CDR1 LGHNT and CDR2 FRNRAP. The CDR3 consists of 12 residues. Trimming cost V 2 bases and J 5 bases, with 6 bases left between them. The CDR3 spells CASGLISTEAFF. In nucleotides, the CDR3 is TGTGCTAGTGGTTTGATCAGTACTGAAGCTTTCTTT.

V gene TRBV24-1 combines with J gene TRBJ2-5, with 9 bases identical to TRBD2. The CDR3 is 14 residues long. V trimming: 6 bases; J trimming: 4 bases; junction bases outside the gene matches: 5. Germline lookup yields CDR1 KGHDR and CDR2 SFDVKD. CDR3 nucleotide sequence: TGTGCCACCAGTTTAGCGGGAGTCCCAGAGACCCAGTACTTC. Protein: CATSLAGVPETQYF.

The chain has TRBV6-5 and TRBJ1-2; D is perhaps TRBD1 (5 bases). The CDR3 loop spans 14 amino acids. Trimming took 0 bases from V and 7 from J, leaving 12 bases between them. Germline lookup yields CDR1 MNHEY and CDR2 SVGAGI. The CDR3 coding sequence is TGTGCCAGCAGTTACTCGGGGGGTCCAGGTGGCTACACCTTC. This encodes CASSYSGGPGGYTF.

The V call is TRBV18, the J call TRBJ2-2, with 10 positions matching TRBD2. Germline values: CDR1 KGHSH, CDR2 LQKENI. Trimming cost V 4 bases and J 4 bases; bases outside gene matches: 9. There are 17 residues in the CDR3. This CDR3 is CASSRELLAGSTGELFF. CDR3 DNA: TGTGCCAGCTCACGGGAGTTACTAGCGGGAAGCACCGGGGAGCTGTTTTTT.

The chain has TRBV3-1 (or the pseudogene TRBV3-2) and TRBJ1-1, with D hard to call. This CDR3 region has 14 residues. Germline CDR1 LGHDT, CDR2 YNNKEL (reference sequence). Trimming took 3 bases from V and 5 from J, leaving 13 bases between them. CDR3 coding DNA: TGTGCCAGCAGCCACACGGGTGTCTTTACTGAAGCTTTCTTT. Amino acids: CASSHTGVFTEAFF.

V and J are TRBV28 and TRBJ2-2; D is perhaps TRBD1 (6 bases). Germline lookup yields CDR1 MDHEN and CDR2 SYDVKM. V lost 6 bases, J lost 6 bases, and 17 bases lay in between. CDR3 length: 15 residues. The CDR3 is CASSIVQGTPGELFF. The CDR3 nucleotides are TGTGCCAGCAGCATAGTACAGGGTACCCCCGGGGAGCTGTTTTTT.

The gene calls are TRBV10-2 and TRBJ2-5; 7 nucleotides match TRBD2. Germline V gene lookup returns CDR1 WSHSY and CDR2 SAAADI. CDR3 length: 13 amino acids. J was trimmed by 4 bases and V by 4 bases; bases with no gene match: 3. The CDR3 spells CASSAGRGETQYF. DNA of the CDR3: TGCGCCAGCAGTGCAGGGAGGGGAGAGACCCAGTACTTC.

A single count supports this clone. DNA of the CDR3: TGCGCCAGCAGATTTGACAGACCAGCCTACAATGAGCAGTTCTTC. This sequence encodes CASRFDRPAYNEQFF. V gene TRBV5-1 combines with J gene TRBJ2-1; possible D gene TRBD1, 5 bases. CDR3 size: 15 residues. V lost 5 bases and J lost 2, with 14 bases in between. Germline CDR1 and CDR2: SGHRS and YFSETQ.

The genes are TRBV7-8 and TRBJ2-2; D gene uncertain. The V gene's germline CDR1 is SGHVS and CDR2 FQNEAQ. V was shortened by 5 bases and J by 10 bases, with 8 bases between the two germline ends. The CDR3 runs 11 residues. The CDR3 DNA follows: TGTGCCAGCAGCCCCCCCTCGGAGCTGTTTTTT. This codes for CASSPPSELFF.

The chain recombines TRBV10-1 with TRBJ1-6; 7 bases align to TRBD1. This CDR3 is built from 14 residues. Germline values: CDR1 WNHNN, CDR2 SYGVQD (reference sequence). The V segment lost 3 bases and the J segment 10 bases; nucleotides outside the gene matches: 6. The CDR3 region has the DNA TGCGCCAGCAGTGAATCAGGGGGAGAATCACCCCTCCACTTT. It is translated as CASSESGGESPLHF.

This sequence joins TRBV5-4 and TRBJ2-7; TRBD1 agrees at 7 bases. The CDR3 length is 15 residues. With 1 base clipped from V and 5 bases from J, the junction kept 9 bases outside the gene matches. Germline-derived CDR1 and CDR2 are SGHNT and YYREEE (reference sequence). DNA for the CDR3: TGTGCCAGCAGCTTGTTCGGACAGGCTGGCAACGAGCAGTACTTC. Amino acid sequence: CASSLFGQAGNEQYF.

V usage is TRBV2 and J usage is TRBJ2-7, with 7 positions matching TRBD2. J lost 3 bases, V lost 9 bases, and 8 bases had no gene match. The CDR3 runs to 13 residues. Per the germline V gene, CDR1 is SNHLY and CDR2 is FYNNEI. Written as DNA, the CDR3 is TGTGCCAGGAAGGCTAGCGGAGACTACGAGCAGTACTTC. This sequence encodes CARKASGDYEQYF.

The V call is TRBV9, the J call TRBJ2-1; TRBD1 agrees at 7 bases. This CDR3 spans 17 amino acids. V lost 3 bases, J lost 0 bases, and 9 bases stayed unmatched. Germline V CDR1 and CDR2: SGDLS, YYNGEE. The CDR3 sequence: CASSALRTGDSYNEQFF. For the CDR3, the DNA is TGTGCCAGCAGCGCCCTGCGCACAGGGGACTCCTACAATGAGCAGTTCTTC.

The chain is built from TRBV3-1 (or the pseudogene TRBV3-2) and TRBJ2-7, with 9 bases fitting TRBD2. Germline CDR1 and CDR2: LGHDT and YNNKEL (reference sequence). This CDR3 contains 15 residues. Trimming at V came to 2 bases and at J to 5 bases, leaving 7 bases not matched to a gene. The CDR3 nucleotides are TGTGCCAGCAGCCAAACCGGGACTAGCAACCACGAGCAGTACTTC. Protein: CASSQTGTSNHEQYF.

The chain recombines TRBV6-5 with TRBJ1-2; 7 nucleotides line up with TRBD1. The CDR3 contains 15 residues. Germline V gene sequence: CDR1 MNHEY, CDR2 SVGAGI. The J segment lost 3 bases and the V segment lost 6 bases, leaving 10 bases of the junction unmatched. CDR3 DNA sequence: TGTGCCAGCAGCTTGGGCCCCGGACAGGACTATGGCTACACCTTC. It codes for CASSLGPGQDYGYTF.

The V gene is TRBV7-2, the J gene TRBJ2-5; TRBD2 matches at 7 bases. Germline trimming cut 1 base from V and 3 bases from J; bases unmatched to any gene: 5. There are 15 residues in the CDR3. Germline V gene sequence: CDR1 SGHTA, CDR2 FQGNSA. The CDR3 coding sequence is TGTGCCAGCAGCTTAGGGTCTAGCGGAGAAGAGACCCAGTACTTC. It codes for CASSLGSSGEETQYF.